This TCR beta chain was obtained from a study of blood T cell repertoires in COVID-19. The CDR3 extends over 13 amino acids. V shed 6 bases, J shed 11 bases, and the junction held 10 bases outside the gene matches. CDR1 SQVTM and CDR2 ANQGSEA come from the germline V gene. Generated by immunoSEQ multiplex PCR, the TCRdb table keeps only in-frame clones and is missing some. The sample lists 170,000 or so clones; just under 90% were seen once. This clone was observed a single time. The rearrangement uses TRBV29-1 and TRBJ2-1, with 10 bases lining up with TRBD1. Material: peripheral blood. This receptor was taken from a woman aged 70-85 years with COVID-19, enrolled during active disease. Here the CDR3 reads CSVAGTGVMQQFF. CDR3 in DNA: TGCAGCGTAGCCGGGACAGGGGTAATGCAGCAGTTCTTC.